This TCR beta chain came from a study of blood T cell repertoires in COVID-19 (dated by TCRdb to 2019 to 2021). About the study as a whole: Samples covering the acute and convalescent phases of COVID-19 were provided by collaborators in the United States, Italy and Spain. The material from the prospective study consisted of cDNA or gDNA derived from T cells, B-cell-depleted T cells, or PBMCs. Subjects who had been exposed to COVID-19, were actively infected with it, or had recovered from it provided the deeply sampled blood TCRbeta repertoires that made up the dataset. The repertoires were released in a freely available public database meant as a resource for research on the immune response to SARS-CoV-2. The samples were drawn from the first 160 participants of the ongoing ImmuneRACE study and from 1,254 subjects provided by 6 global collaborators. Sample metadata almost always included a de-identified subject ID, COVID-19 status, age in years and sex. Where available, HLA class I and class II types were taken from metadata supplied by the sample provider and were not determined by assay-based typing. Summary of the overall study and its limitations: The quantity of clinical and demographic metadata differed by source and by participant and was supplied without curation.

TCRbeta CDR3 regions were amplified from genomic DNA using the immunoSEQ Assay, a bias-controlled multiplex PCR. As for how the authors treated the data: The number of nucleated cells in each sample was estimated from the amplification of reference gene primers within the assay. To quantify the absolute abundance of each unique TCRbeta CDR3 rearrangement, sequence reads were collapsed and filtered. For each sample, productive Simpson clonality was calculated as the square root of Simpson's diversity index over productive rearrangements. This is the immuneACCESS table as TCRdb keeps it, with only in-frame sequences that have V and J called. A part of the clones is gone; compared with another copy, unresolved V genes explain less than half, and the rest is unexplained. Clonal size and the V and J genes are those of that table, whereas D and trimming came from the DNA. The table for this sample lists around 170,000 clones; 88% of them were counted only once. The ten largest clonotypes hold roughly 4% of the sample.

The germline V gene (reference sequence) sets CDR1 to SGHNT and CDR2 to YYREEE. From V the trimming removes 4 bases and from J it removes 6 bases, while the gene matches leave 5 bases of the junction unaccounted for. The CDR3 starts with the cysteine, ends with the phenylalanine, and has 15 residues. CDR3 DNA only is kept here, 45 bases in frame from base 1. The collaborating institutions used their own protocols to collect whole blood in K2EDTA tubes. Collaborator samples were shipped for TCRbeta analysis as frozen whole blood, isolated PBMCs, or DNA extracted from either sample type. A note on this clone: The target of this receptor is not known. There are no base qualities to consult, and no much larger clone falls within one base.

This TCR derives from a woman in her 30s with acute or convalescent COVID-19. The material sequenced was peripheral blood. This sequence uses TRBV5-4 and TRBJ2-1, with TRBD2 identical over 12 junction bases. This receptor carries the CDR3 CASSNPGLAGNEQFF. The DNA reads as follows: TGTGCCAGCAGCAACCCGGGACTAGCGGGCAATGAGCAGTTCTTC.